Shown below are 3 T cell receptor beta chains from a single sample sequenced in a study of CD8+ T cells in alopecia areata. Sequencing relied on a cDNA template that was reverse transcribed from extracted RNA. Sequencing was performed with immunoSEQ multiplex PCR; in TCRdb, only in-frame clones are kept and a portion is missing. The sample records 150,000 to 200,000 clones, approximately 57% being singletons. This sample's treatment: oral pan-JAK inhibitor, 5-10 mg twice daily. The specimen was CD4+ T cells sorted from blood, collected at week 24, from a patient treated with tofacitinib. Receptor source: a human donor with alopecia areata.

J is TRBJ2-5 and V is TRBV20-1; D gene uncertain. This CDR3 spans 11 amino acids. V was pared by 2 bases and J by 5 bases, with 6 bases between. Germline CDR1 is DFQATT and CDR2 is SNEGSKA (reference sequence). The CDR3 loop is CSARQLETQYF. CDR3 bases: TGCAGTGCTAGACAGTTGGAGACCCAGTACTTC.

V and J are TRBV29-1 and TRBJ1-5; TRBD1 is a possible D gene (6 bases). The germline gives CDR1 SQVTM, CDR2 ANQGSEA. This CDR3 contains 16 residues. The CDR3 loop is CSSPGRGCSGNQPQHF. The CDR3 bases are TGCAGTTCTCCGGGCAGGGGATGTTCGGGCAATCAGCCCCAGCATTTT.

This clone has more than one count but fewer than ten. The V call is TRBV10-3, the J call TRBJ2-5; 8 bases align to TRBD1. V was clipped by 9 bases and J by 4 bases; unmatched bases: 7. The CDR3 covers 13 residues. Germline V gene sequence: CDR1 ENHRY, CDR2 SYGVKD. The CDR3 DNA reads as TGTGCCATTGCGGACAGGGTGGGAGAGACCCAGTACTTC. Its protein is CAIADRVGETQYF.